The 10 T cell receptor beta chains below were found in one sample sequenced in a study of identical twins. TCRdb recomputed calls from the 5' RACE reads with MiXCR, one row per CDR3 protein. The data contain about 530,000 distinct CDR3 sequences, roughly 15% of them singletons. These records were also assigned to another study, of yellow fever vaccine responses in identical twins.

The specimen was CD4+ T cells sorted from blood. All receptors derive from a woman aged 18 to 35 in good health.

This clonotype was seen only a few times. The chain links TRBV20-1 to TRBJ2-1; no definite D call. The V gene's germline CDR1 is DFQATT and CDR2 SNEGSKA (reference sequence). The CDR3 spans 10 residues. The CDR3 protein is CRTTYNEQFF. CDR3 DNA: TGCAGAACTACCTACAATGAGCAGTTCTTC.

This rearrangement joins TRBV10-3 to TRBJ1-1, with D maybe TRBD1 (5 bases). The CDR3 is 14 amino acids. Germline CDR1 reads ENHRY; CDR2 reads SYGVKD. With 4 bases removed from V and 3 bases from J, the gap between germline ends came to 12 bases. CDR3 residues: CAISVNARDTEAFF. CDR3 bases: TGTGCCATCAGTGTCAACGCCAGGGACACTGAAGCTTTCTTT.

This clonotype was seen only a few times. The chain employs TRBV29-1 and TRBJ1-2; D possibly corresponds to TRBD1 (6 bases). Trimming pared 3 bases from V and 9 bases from J, leaving 20 bases between. This CDR3 spans 14 amino acids. Per germline, CDR1 SQVTM and CDR2 ANQGSEA. The CDR3 DNA reads TGCAGCGTTGACGTGACAGGAGATATGACGAGCTACACCTTC. It translates to CSVDVTGDMTSYTF.

This clonotype has more than one count but fewer than ten. The chain's CDR3 is CASTGGQGASAREKLFF. Written as DNA, the CDR3 is TGCGCCAGCACCGGAGGACAGGGAGCATCGGCGAGGGAAAAACTGTTTTTT. V gene TRBV4-1 combines with J gene TRBJ1-4; 8 bases align to TRBD1. CDR1 is MGHRA, CDR2 YSYEKL, per germline. J lost 8 bases, V lost 7 bases, and 18 bases had no gene match. This CDR3 region has 17 residues.

J is TRBJ2-5 and V is TRBV7-8; no definite D call. Germline V gives CDR1 SGHVS, CDR2 FQNEAQ. There are 12 residues in the CDR3. V lost 1 base to trimming and J lost 4 bases, with 4 bases between them. The CDR3 DNA follows: TGTGCCAGCAGCTTAGGACCAGAGACCCAGTACTTC. This codes for CASSLGPETQYF.

This clonotype appeared many times. J is TRBJ2-1 and V is TRBV2; the D is unclear. The CDR3 is 13 residues long. The germline gives CDR1 SNHLY, CDR2 FYNNEI. The V end lost 8 bases, the J end lost 3 bases, and 11 bases lay between the germline ends. The CDR3 protein is CASGLNSYNEQFF. The CDR3 coding sequence is TGTGCCAGCGGGTTAAACAGCTACAATGAGCAGTTCTTC.

The chain couples TRBV7-3 to TRBJ1-1; D is undetermined. CDR3 length equals 14 residues. Germline V gene sequence: CDR1 SGHTA, CDR2 FQGTGA. V shed 3 bases and J shed 4 bases, with 12 bases lying between them. The CDR3 nucleotides read TGTGCCAGCAGCTTCGAGGGTGGTACCACTGAAGCTTTCTTT. Its translation is CASSFEGGTTEAFF.

The rearrangement uses TRBV28 and TRBJ2-7; no firm D call. Germline V gene sequence: CDR1 MDHEN, CDR2 SYDVKM. There are 14 residues in the CDR3. Trimming removed 3 bases from V and 0 bases from J, with 9 bases in between. CDR3 in DNA: TGTGCCAGCAGTTTTTCGACCTCCTCCTACGAGCAGTACTTC. It translates to CASSFSTSSYEQYF.

There are a few counts of this clonotype. The CDR3 region is CASSPPSGYNEQFF. The CDR3 DNA sequence: TGCGCCAGCAGCCCCCCCTCCGGATACAATGAGCAGTTCTTC. The V call is TRBV5-1, the J call TRBJ2-1; D gene ambiguous. Germline V CDR1 and CDR2: SGHRS, YFSETQ. V shed 4 bases and J shed 4 bases, with 12 bases lying between them. This CDR3 is built from 14 residues.

V usage is TRBV10-3 and J usage is TRBJ2-7; the D gene is possibly TRBD2 (5 bases). V was pared by 5 bases and J by 1 base, with 15 bases between. CDR1 ENHRY and CDR2 SYGVKD come from the germline V gene. The CDR3 has 15 residues. The CDR3 loop is CAISSPTTPSYEQYF. The CDR3 region has the DNA TGTGCCATCAGTTCCCCGACTACCCCTTCCTACGAGCAGTACTTC.